This TCR beta chain was retrieved from a study of T cell responses to AZD1222 COVID-19 vaccine (dated by TCRdb to the early 2020s). Background for the entire study: AZD1222 recipients whose second dose came at about 4 weeks and those whose second dose came at about 12 weeks were combined into one group, since spike-specific TCR depth and breadth did not differ between the two schedules. A total of roughly 240 trial participants underwent TCR sequencing, of whom some 210 received two doses of AZD1222 and some 26 received two doses of the MenACWY control vaccine. Trial participants were enrolled into age subgroups of 18-55, 56-69 and 70-plus years, which contained roughly 140, 27 and 60 TCR-sequenced participants, respectively.

CDR1 and CDR2 are read off the germline V gene as MGHRA and YSYEKL. Compared with germline, V lacks 1 base and J lacks 3 bases; bases without a gene match: 13. Measured from the cysteine to the phenylalanine, the CDR3 is 18 residues long. The DNA shown is the 54-base CDR3, in frame from base 1. The research as a whole found: Reportedly, almost half of the unique spike-specific TCRs recognized epitopes lying outside the regions that are mutated in the B.1.351 and B.1.1.7 variants. Participants were mostly white British and included more females than males, and it was suggested by the authors that clonal diversity may have been underestimated. Only a handful of AZD1222 recipients were SARS-CoV-2 seropositive at baseline, limiting conclusions about previously exposed vaccinees. The 56-69-year group was small, and its depth increase did not reach significance, likely because of low power. After two AZD1222 doses, both the breadth and the depth of spike-specific TCRs were significantly higher than at day 0 and than in MenACWY recipients. Because no day 14 peak-response samples were available, repertoires were characterized only after the peak T cell response. CD4 TCRs associated with the vaccine covered the entire spike protein, and the dominant responses were in regions 160-218 and 743-854.

About this clone: What this receptor recognizes is not known. Base quality data are lacking; no much larger clone is found one base away.

The CDR3 regions of human TCRbeta chains were analyzed by immunosequencing. Per the authors' processing: Repertoire TCRs were matched against a reference library of SARS-CoV-2-specific TCRs generated with the MIRA antigen-specificity platform. Breadth meant the fraction of unique TCRs that were SARS-CoV-2-associated, whereas depth meant the fraction of total T cells that were SARS-CoV-2-associated. Using the MIRA data, each spike-specific TCR was assigned both to the spike region to which the TCR was reactive and to a CD4 or CD8 class. Log10-transformed breadth and depth values were compared by one-way ANOVA with Sidak's multiple comparisons tests. The immuneACCESS repertoire file appears here via TCRdb, limited to in-frame rearrangements. These files lack a portion of the clones; in checked studies, under half of the deficit traces to unresolved V genes, and the cause of the others is not known. The DNA gave D and trimming, while V, J and clone size come from that table. The sample table shows about 120,000 clones, and approximately 83% are seen once. The ten largest account for roughly 9% of the sample.

According to the study, the label for this sample's time point signals: baseline before first vaccination. Vaccinee samples were obtained from the UK trials COV001 and COV002, which included a single-blind randomized controlled phase 2/3 trial of AZD1222 (ChAdOx1 nCoV-19) in healthy adults. For TCRbeta chain sequencing, PBMC samples were collected from trial participants at day 0 and at day 28 after the second dose. The rearranged chain carries TRBV4-1 and TRBJ2-7, with 9 bases matching TRBD1. The TCR originated in an adult in good health. Source: peripheral blood, taken on day 0 of AZD1222 vaccination. Here the CDR3 is given as CASSQVYRQGVPHYEQYF. The nucleotide sequence is given as TGCGCCAGCAGCCAAGTTTACAGACAGGGGGTGCCTCACTACGAGCAGTACTTC.